One sample yielded the 27 T cell receptor beta chains listed below, sequenced in a study of post-analysis software for immune sequencing data. Whole-study results and caveats: Several TRBV segments (TRBV5-6, TRBV5-1 and TRBV20-1 among them) occurred more frequently in patients than in controls.

Antigens of these TCRs are unknown. Unique molecular identifiers were carried by the TCR beta cDNA libraries. TCRdb redid the calling of the PCR reads with MiXCR, one entry per CDR3 protein. This sample has a few hundred thousand distinct CDR3 sequences; around 40% occur once, and the top ten carry about 12%. The sample taken for sequencing was blood. These receptors were collected from a girl aged 5 to 17 with multiple sclerosis.

The J gene is TRBJ2-1, the V gene TRBV4-3; 7 nucleotides match TRBD2. V trimming: 1 base; J trimming: 10 bases; junction bases outside the gene matches: 13. There are 16 residues in the CDR3. CDR1 is LGHNA and CDR2 is YSLEER in the germline V gene. In nucleotides, the CDR3 is TGCGCCAGCAGCCAAGGGTCGCGGGAGTGGAGTAGGGAGCAGTTCTTC. The encoded protein is CASSQGSREWSREQFF.

V is TRBV28 and J is TRBJ2-3; TRBD1 aligns across 9 bases. Trimming took 5 bases from V and 0 from J; bases not matched to a gene: 9. The germline CDR1 and CDR2 sequences are MDHEN and SYDVKM. The CDR3 totals 17 residues. The CDR3 DNA reads TGTGCCAGCAGTCTCCCCCGACAGGGGGGTAGCACAGATACGCAGTATTTT. It yields the protein CASSLPRQGGSTDTQYF.

The J gene is TRBJ1-2, the V gene TRBV10-3; TRBD1 is a possible D gene (5 bases). This CDR3 is built from 13 residues. V was trimmed by 3 bases and J by 6 bases, leaving 11 bases between them. CDR1 and CDR2 (germline): ENHRY, SYGVKD. Here the CDR3 reads CAISDRGYNGYTF. The CDR3 nucleotides read TGTGCCATCAGTGACCGGGGCTATAATGGCTACACCTTC.

The V call is TRBV5-1, the J call TRBJ2-7; 10 bases fit TRBD2. The CDR3 covers 15 residues. The V gene's germline CDR1 is SGHRS and CDR2 YFSETQ. J lost 3 bases, V lost 0 bases, and 3 bases had no gene match. In nucleotides, the CDR3 is TGCGCCAGCAGCTTGGATCTAGCGGGAGTCTACGAGCAGTACTTC. It codes for CASSLDLAGVYEQYF. The variable domain in full, with the rest retrieved from reference TRBV5-1 and TRBJ2-7, is KAGVTQTPRYLIKTRGQQVTLSCSPISGHRSVSWYQQTPGQGLQFLFEYFSETQRNKGNFPGRFSGRQFSNSRSEMNVSTLELGDSALYLCASSLDLAGVYEQYFGPGTRLTVT.

This clonotype was detected only once. CDR3 nucleotide sequence: TGTGCCAGCAGCTTATTTAGGTTGGATGGCTACGAGCAGTACTTC. This codes for CASSLFRLDGYEQYF. The rearrangement joins TRBV7-2 to TRBJ2-7; D is undetermined. Germline CDR1 is SGHTA and CDR2 is FQGNSA. This CDR3 comprises 15 residues. The V end was cut by 2 bases, the J end by 3 bases, with 14 bases between.

V gene TRBV28 combines with J gene TRBJ1-6, with D possibly being TRBD1 (5 bases). CDR1 and CDR2 (germline): MDHEN, SYDVKM. Trimming cost V 3 bases and J 7 bases, with 13 bases left between them. This CDR3 has 15 amino acids. This CDR3 reads CASSFQGVKNSPLHF. The CDR3 bases are TGTGCCAGCAGTTTCCAGGGAGTTAAAAATTCACCCCTCCACTTT. The full variable domain, rest sourced from reference TRBV28 and TRBJ1-6, is DVKVTQSSRYLVKRTGEKVFLECVQDMDHENMFWYRQDPGLGLRLIYFSYDVKMKEKGDIPEGYSVSREKKERFSLILESASTNQTSMYLCASSFQGVKNSPLHFGNGTRLTVT.

With regard to this clonotype: A junction end diverges from the germline sequence, so it may reflect a read error. J is TRBJ2-2 and V is TRBV12-3 or TRBV12-4; no clear D gene. The CDR3 totals 13 residues. The CDR3 nucleotides read TGTGTCAGCAGCCAAGGCGTCACCGGGGAGCTGTTTTTT. It is translated as CVSSQGVTGELFF.

This clonotype has a handful of counts. The gene calls are TRBV20-1 and TRBJ2-1; D is tentatively TRBD1 or TRBD2 (6 bases each). The CDR3 extends over 15 amino acids. Per germline, CDR1 DFQATT and CDR2 SNEGSKA (reference sequence). Between the trimmed V and J ends, which lost 3 bases and 5 bases, there was a span of 17 bases. DNA of the CDR3: TGCAGTGCTAGCTCCCCGGGGGCAATGAACAATGAGCAGTTCTTC. It is translated as CSASSPGAMNNEQFF.

This sequence joins TRBV15 and TRBJ2-5; D possibly corresponds to TRBD2 (6 bases). Trimming pared 0 bases from V and 1 base from J, leaving 9 bases between. This CDR3 region has 15 residues. Germline V gives CDR1 LNHNV, CDR2 YYDKDF (reference sequence). The CDR3 DNA is TGTGCCACCAGCAGAGATCAGGGAGGCCAAGAGACCCAGTACTTC. Protein: CATSRDQGGQETQYF.

V usage is TRBV7-3 and J usage is TRBJ2-3; possibly TRBD1 for D (6 bases). Germline V gene data show CDR1 as SGHTA and CDR2 as FQGTGA. The CDR3 contains 14 residues. Deletions cut 5 bases from V and 2 bases from J, with 11 bases between. The CDR3 DNA is TGTGCCAGCAGCGAGGGGGTTAACACAGATACGCAGTATTTT. Translating gives CASSEGVNTDTQYF.

The V and J genes are TRBV20-1 and TRBJ2-7; D ambiguous. The V gene's germline CDR1 is DFQATT and CDR2 SNEGSKA (reference sequence). V was shortened by 0 bases and J by 3 bases, with 12 bases between the two germline ends. The CDR3 loop spans 14 amino acids. The CDR3: CSARDGKGFYEQYF. The CDR3 DNA sequence: TGCAGTGCTAGAGATGGGAAAGGATTCTACGAGCAGTACTTC.

This clonotype was observed a handful of times. J is TRBJ2-7 and V is TRBV7-2; possibly TRBD1 for D (6 bases). Trimming removed 1 base from V and 5 bases from J, with 12 bases in between. This CDR3 comprises 14 residues. Germline CDR1 reads SGHTA; CDR2 reads FQGNSA. The CDR3 coding sequence is TGTGCCAGCAGCTTAGGTCAGGGGACGGACGAGCAGTACTTC. It encodes CASSLGQGTDEQYF.

There are a few counts of this clonotype. Here the CDR3 DNA reads TGTGCCAGCAGCATGACAGGGGTTGGCTACACCTTC. It codes for CASSMTGVGYTF. The chain has TRBV12-3 or TRBV12-4 and TRBJ1-2; 8 bases are shared with TRBD1. The junction had 4 bases not matched to a gene; V was cut back by 6 bases and J by 7 bases. The CDR3 runs to 12 residues.

The sample holds a few counts of this clonotype. J is TRBJ2-1 and V is TRBV14, with no clear D. Germline-derived CDR1 and CDR2 are SGHDN and FVKESK. The CDR3 spans 14 residues. Trimming cost V 1 base and J 6 bases, with 10 bases left between them. CDR3 in amino acids: CASSQVSLLNEQFF. The DNA for the CDR3 is TGTGCCAGCAGCCAAGTTAGCCTCCTCAATGAGCAGTTCTTC.

This sequence joins TRBV7-9 and TRBJ2-6; perhaps TRBD1 as D (6 bases). The CDR3 has 15 amino acids. Germline CDR1 reads SEHNR; CDR2 reads FQNEAQ (reference sequence). V shed 2 bases and J shed 4 bases, with 9 bases lying between them. The CDR3 sequence is CASSLRQAGANVLTF. The CDR3 DNA follows: TGTGCCAGCAGCTTAAGACAGGCCGGGGCCAACGTCCTGACTTTC.

This clonotype was seen only a few times. The V gene is TRBV20-1, the J gene TRBJ2-3; either TRBD1 or TRBD2 may fit D (6 bases each). The V and J ends lost 5 bases and 5 bases respectively, with 14 bases between them. There are 13 residues in the CDR3. Germline CDR1 is DFQATT and CDR2 is SNEGSKA (reference sequence). CDR3 sequence reads: CSAGGGGGDTQYF. The CDR3 DNA sequence: TGCAGTGCTGGGGGCGGAGGGGGAGATACGCAGTATTTT.

In its sample, this clonotype was seen a few times. The chain links TRBV29-1 to TRBJ1-4; 7 positions agree with TRBD1. Germline-derived CDR1 and CDR2 are SQVTM and ANQGSEA. CDR3 length: 15 amino acids. The ends lost 4 bases at V and 8 bases at J; junction bases unmatched: 13. CDR3 nucleotide sequence: TGCAGCGTTGGGGCCGAACAGGGGCGGGAAGAAAAACTGTTTTTT. Its protein product is CSVGAEQGREEKLFF.

V and J are TRBV6-6 and TRBJ2-7; D unresolved. Germline V gene sequence: CDR1 MNHNY, CDR2 SVGAGI (reference sequence). This CDR3 spans 15 amino acids. V was clipped by 2 bases and J by 6 bases, with 17 bases between them. The CDR3 spells CASSYPRLEYPEQYF. CDR3 sequence (DNA): TGTGCCAGCAGTTACCCGAGGCTAGAATATCCCGAGCAGTACTTC.

This sequence joins TRBV12-3 or TRBV12-4 and TRBJ2-5; D perhaps matches TRBD1 (6 bases). Deletions cut 6 bases from V and 13 bases from J, with 15 bases between. The CDR3 contains 11 residues. Written as DNA, the CDR3 is TGTGCCAGCAGCCTCGGGACAACGCGGTACTTC. Protein product: CASSLGTTRYF.

The chain carries TRBV3-1 and TRBJ2-1, with TRBD2 as a possible D gene (6 bases). CDR1 is LGHDT and CDR2 is YNNKEL in the germline V gene (reference sequence). Trimming removed 4 bases from V and 7 bases from J, with 17 bases in between. This CDR3 has 15 residues. The CDR3 DNA is TGTGCCAGCAGCCTCGGGAGCCTCTTGTATAATGAGCAGTTCTTC. Its protein is CASSLGSLLYNEQFF.

This clonotype was recorded a few times. The chain joins TRBV5-1 to TRBJ1-2; D possibly corresponds to TRBD1 (6 bases). Germline-derived CDR1 and CDR2 are SGHRS and YFSETQ. The CDR3 consists of 15 residues. Trimming removed 3 bases from V and 4 bases from J, with 16 bases in between. The CDR3 protein is CASSSSPGQSYGYTF. DNA for the CDR3: TGCGCCAGCAGCTCCTCCCCCGGACAGAGCTATGGCTACACCTTC. The variable domain in full, with the rest retrieved from reference TRBV5-1 and TRBJ1-2, is KAGVTQTPRYLIKTRGQQVTLSCSPISGHRSVSWYQQTPGQGLQFLFEYFSETQRNKGNFPGRFSGRQFSNSRSEMNVSTLELGDSALYLCASSSSPGQSYGYTFGSGTRLTVV.

The chain recombines TRBV28 with TRBJ1-4; D remains ambiguous. The germline V and J ends were trimmed by 2 bases and 5 bases, with 6 bases remaining between them. CDR3 length: 13 amino acids. From germline, CDR1 is MDHEN and CDR2 SYDVKM. The CDR3 here is CASSLPLNEKLFF. The CDR3 DNA sequence: TGTGCCAGCAGTTTACCGTTAAATGAAAAACTGTTTTTT.

This clonotype has more than one count but fewer than ten. This chain uses TRBV15 with TRBJ2-7; 11 positions agree with TRBD2. The germline V gene has CDR1 LNHNV and CDR2 YYDKDF (reference sequence). Germline trimming cut 3 bases from V and 2 bases from J; bases unmatched to any gene: 9. CDR3 length equals 17 residues. The DNA for the CDR3 is TGTGCCACCAGCAGGGGCCGTGGGACTAGCGGAACCTACGAGCAGTACTTC. Protein sequence: CATSRGRGTSGTYEQYF. The full variable domain, rest sourced from reference TRBV15 and TRBJ2-7, is DAMVIQNPRYQVTQFGKPVTLSCSQTLNHNVMYWYQQKSSQAPKLLFHYYDKDFNNEADTPDNFQSRRPNTSFCFLDIRSPGLGDTAMYLCATSRGRGTSGTYEQYFGPGTRLTVT.

In this sample, this clonotype turned up a few times. The chain is built from TRBV2 and TRBJ2-1; 8 bases match TRBD2. This CDR3 has 15 residues. Germline V gives CDR1 SNHLY, CDR2 FYNNEI. V lost 7 bases, J lost 0 bases, and 5 bases stayed unmatched. The CDR3: CASKVAGGSYNEQFF. In DNA form, the CDR3 reads TGTGCCAGCAAGGTGGCGGGAGGCTCCTACAATGAGCAGTTCTTC.

This clonotype was detected only once. The V and J genes are TRBV12-3 or TRBV12-4 and TRBJ1-4; D gene ambiguous. The CDR3 has 11 residues. Between the trimmed V and J ends, which lost 3 bases and 8 bases, there was a span of 4 bases. The CDR3 sequence: CASSFREKLFF. Written as DNA, the CDR3 is TGTGCCAGCAGTTTCCGGGAAAAACTGTTTTTT.

CDR3 residues: CASSLTLGRVGGYTF. As DNA, the CDR3 is TGTGCCAGCAGCCTAACCCTGGGGCGGGTCGGTGGCTACACCTTC. The chain recombines TRBV12-3 or TRBV12-4 with TRBJ1-2; maybe TRBD1 (5 bases). This CDR3 comprises 15 residues. V was cut by 6 bases and J by 7 bases, with 21 bases left in between.

This clonotype was counted between two and nine times. The chain couples TRBV12-3 or TRBV12-4 to TRBJ2-7; D is undetermined. The CDR3 runs 16 residues. The V end was cut by 6 bases, the J end by 0 bases, with 18 bases between. The CDR3 nucleotides read TGTGCCAGCAGCCGACCGGGCCACACGAGCTCCTACGAGCAGTACTTC. It specifies CASSRPGHTSSYEQYF.